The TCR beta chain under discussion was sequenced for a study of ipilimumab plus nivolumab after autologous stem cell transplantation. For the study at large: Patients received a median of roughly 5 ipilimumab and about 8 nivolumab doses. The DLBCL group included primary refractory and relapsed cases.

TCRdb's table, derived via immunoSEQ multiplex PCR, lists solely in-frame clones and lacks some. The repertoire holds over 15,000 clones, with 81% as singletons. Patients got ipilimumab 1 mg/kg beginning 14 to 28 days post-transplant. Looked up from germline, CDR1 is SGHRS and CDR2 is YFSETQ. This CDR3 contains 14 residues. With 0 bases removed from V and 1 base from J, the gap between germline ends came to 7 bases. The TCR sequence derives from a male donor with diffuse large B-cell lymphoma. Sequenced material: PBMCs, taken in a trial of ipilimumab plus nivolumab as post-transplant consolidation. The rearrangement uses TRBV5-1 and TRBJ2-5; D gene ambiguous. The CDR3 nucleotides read TGCGCCAGCAGCTTGGCGACTCTCCAAGAGACCCAGTACTTC. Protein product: CASSLATLQETQYF.